The entry below gives a single T cell receptor (beta chain) sequence along with its context. Its antigen is undetermined. Mismatch with germline at one junction end may stem from a read error. This sample's RNA came from whole unsorted tissue. The sample comes from a study of tumor and adjacent non-tumor tissue in lung cancer. Study in general: There were around eleven adenocarcinoma, a couple of squamous cell carcinoma and 1 small cell lung cancer cases. Stage I to III disease affected roughly ten men and roughly 5 women aged about 31 to 80.

The CDR3 is 13 amino acids. Germline CDR1 and CDR2: MNHEY and SVGEGT. Overall study results and limits: Top 100 clones took a larger repertoire share in normal lung. Tumor TCR diversity, when higher, was linked to shorter survival.

A modified ARM-PCR protocol with three rounds of nested PCR amplified TCRbeta. TCRdb reprocessed the multiplex PCR reads via MiXCR and lists one record per CDR3 protein. The sample comprises tens of thousands of distinct CDR3 sequences, about 66% of which are singletons, and 15% to 20% rests with the top ten. The chain joins TRBV6-2 or TRBV6-3 to TRBJ1-1; D possibly corresponds to TRBD1 (6 bases). The sequence was obtained from a man aged 60 to 75 with non-small cell lung cancer. The sample was lung tumor tissue. CDR3 bases: TGTGCCAGCAGTTACGGGGACAACACTGAAGTTTTCTTT. Translation gives CASSYGDNTEVFF.